The T cell receptor (beta chain) described here comes from a study of blood T cell repertoires in COVID-19. Turning to the study itself: From the United States, Italy and Spain came samples of acute and convalescent COVID-19. The cDNA or gDNA used as material had been derived from T cells, B-cell-depleted T cells, or PBMCs.

Trimming at V came to 0 bases and at J to 4 bases, leaving 11 bases not matched to a gene. The CDR3 length is 17 residues. From germline, CDR1 is SGHRS and CDR2 YFSETQ. How the authors handled the data: Reference gene primer amplification in the assay estimated nucleated cell counts. The assay was immunoSEQ multiplex PCR, and TCRdb's table has in-frame clones only and misses some. The V and J calls and clone size are taken from that table; D and trimming were inferred from the DNA. This sample yields roughly 110,000 clones, of which around 83% are seen a single time; 4% to 4.5% belongs to the top ten.

This clonotype originated in a man aged 65 to 85 with acute or convalescent COVID-19. Input material: peripheral blood. The chain couples TRBV5-1 to TRBJ2-5, with 8 bases matching TRBD2. The CDR3 loop reads CASSLGSGGGTGETQYF. CDR3 DNA: TGCGCCAGCAGCTTGGGGAGCGGGGGAGGCACGGGAGAGACCCAGTACTTC.